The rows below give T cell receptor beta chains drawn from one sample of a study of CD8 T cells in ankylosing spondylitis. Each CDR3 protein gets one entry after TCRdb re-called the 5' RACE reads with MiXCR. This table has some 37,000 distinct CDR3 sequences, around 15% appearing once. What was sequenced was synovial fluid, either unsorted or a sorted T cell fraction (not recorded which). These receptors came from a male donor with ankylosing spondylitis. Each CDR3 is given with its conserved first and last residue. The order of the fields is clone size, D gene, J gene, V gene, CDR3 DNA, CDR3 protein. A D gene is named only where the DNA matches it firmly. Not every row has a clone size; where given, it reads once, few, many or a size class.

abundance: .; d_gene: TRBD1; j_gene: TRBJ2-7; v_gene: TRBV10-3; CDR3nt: TGTGCCATCAGGACCGGGACAGAGTACTACGAGCAGTACTTC; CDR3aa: CAIRTGTEYYEQYF
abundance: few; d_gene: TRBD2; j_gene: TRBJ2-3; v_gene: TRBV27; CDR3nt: TGTGCCAGCAGGCCCGGGACTAGCGGGCCAAGCACAGATACGCAGTATTTT; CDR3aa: CASRPGTSGPSTDTQYF
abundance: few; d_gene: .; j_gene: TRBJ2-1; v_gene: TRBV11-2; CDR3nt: TGTGCCAGCAGCCCTCAAAGGGGACTTACGGTCTACAATGAGCAGTTCTTC; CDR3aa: CASSPQRGLTVYNEQFF
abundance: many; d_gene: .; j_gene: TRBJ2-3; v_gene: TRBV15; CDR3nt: TGTGCCACCCAAGCGGGTAGTAGCACAGATACGCAGTATTTT; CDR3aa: CATQAGSSTDTQYF
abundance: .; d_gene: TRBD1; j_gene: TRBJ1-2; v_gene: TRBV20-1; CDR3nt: TGCAGTGCGACGGGACAGGGGGATGTCTACACCTTC; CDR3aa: CSATGQGDVYTF
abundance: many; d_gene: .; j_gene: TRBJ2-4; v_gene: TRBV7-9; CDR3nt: TGTGCCAGCAGCCTACCTGACGAAAACATTCAGTACTTC; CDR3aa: CASSLPDENIQYF
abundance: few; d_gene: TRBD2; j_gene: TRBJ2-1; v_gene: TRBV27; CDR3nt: TGTGCCAGCAGTTCCGGGACTAGCGGGGGGGATGAGCAGTTCTTC; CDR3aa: CASSSGTSGGDEQFF
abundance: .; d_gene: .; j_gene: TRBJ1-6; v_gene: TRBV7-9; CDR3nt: TGTGCCAGCACACTGGTCGGGACCCTCCACTTT; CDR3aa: CASTLVGTLHF
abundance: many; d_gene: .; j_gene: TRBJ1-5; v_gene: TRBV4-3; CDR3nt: TGCGCCAGCAGCCAATGGTGGCGGGGAAATCAGCCCCAGCATTTT; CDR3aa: CASSQWWRGNQPQHF
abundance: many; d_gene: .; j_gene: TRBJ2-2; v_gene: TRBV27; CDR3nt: TGTGCCTCCTTTAGCAGGGTGAACACCGGGGAGCTGTTTTTT; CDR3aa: CASFSRVNTGELFF
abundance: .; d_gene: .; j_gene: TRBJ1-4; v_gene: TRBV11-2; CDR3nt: TGTGCCAGCAGCTCAGGACGCGGAGGACTGTTTTTT; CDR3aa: CASSSGRGGLFF
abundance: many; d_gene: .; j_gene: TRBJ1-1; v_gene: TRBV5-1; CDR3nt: TGCGCCAGCAGCTTGGGGGCAGGGTTCGGTGAAGCTTTCTTT; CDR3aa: CASSLGAGFGEAFF
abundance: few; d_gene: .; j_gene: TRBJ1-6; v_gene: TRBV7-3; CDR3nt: TGTGCCAGCAGCTTAGTCTCGGGACCAAATTCACCCCTCCACTTT; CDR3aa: CASSLVSGPNSPLHF
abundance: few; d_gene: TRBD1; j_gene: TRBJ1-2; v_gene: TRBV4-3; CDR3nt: TGCGCCAGCAGCCGAGTTTGGACAGGACAAACTAACTATGGCTACACCTTC; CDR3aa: CASSRVWTGQTNYGYTF
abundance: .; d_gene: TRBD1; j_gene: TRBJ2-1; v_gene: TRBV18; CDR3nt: TGTGCCAGCTCACCACCGGGACAGGGAGGCCCCTACAATGAGCAGTTCTTC; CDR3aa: CASSPPGQGGPYNEQFF
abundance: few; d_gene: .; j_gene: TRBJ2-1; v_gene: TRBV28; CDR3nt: TGTGCCAGCGGAGACGATGAGCAGTTCTTC; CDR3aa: CASGDDEQFF
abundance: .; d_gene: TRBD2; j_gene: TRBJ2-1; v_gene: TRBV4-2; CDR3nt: TGTGCCAGCAGCCAAGAGGGGACTAGCGGGAGCTCCTACAATGAGCAGTTCTTC; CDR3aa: CASSQEGTSGSSYNEQFF
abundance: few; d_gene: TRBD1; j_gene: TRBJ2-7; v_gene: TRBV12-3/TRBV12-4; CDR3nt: TGTGCCAGCAGTTTACCCGGGACAGTGTTTTACGAGCAGTACTTC; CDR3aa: CASSLPGTVFYEQYF